Presented here are 20 T cell receptor beta chains from one specimen sequenced in a study of Ad26.COV2.S vaccination and SARS-CoV-2 variants (dated by TCRdb to 2020 to 2022). Libraries were made using the immunoSEQ multiplex PCR assay. Held by TCRdb, this immuneACCESS table contains in-frame sequences only and omits some clones. Under half of the omission traces to an unresolved V gene where checked; the cause of the rest is unknown. The sample table shows about 410,000 clones, and 89% are seen once. Over 1.5% of the sample is in the top ten clones. According to the study, the label for this sample's treatment or condition signals: some 19 received Ad26.COV2.S at low or high dose, single or two shots; roughly five received placebo; per-sample allocation not given. For vaccine and placebo recipients, the sequenced repertoires came from samples collected on day 63 after the first injection. This specimen consisted of peripheral blood, obtained in a trial of Ad26.COV2.S vaccine versus placebo. The receptors originated from a person between 18 and 59 years old who received the Ad26.COV2.S COVID-19 vaccine or a placebo.

The chain carries TRBV9 and TRBJ1-2, with D perhaps matching TRBD1 (6 bases). Trimming shortened V by 1 base and J by 5 bases, and 15 bases separated the two germline ends. CDR3 length: 15 amino acids. Germline lookup yields CDR1 SGDLS and CDR2 YYNGEE. The CDR3 loop reads CASSVQAGVWYGYTF. In DNA form, the CDR3 reads TGTGCCAGCAGCGTACAGGCAGGGGTTTGGTATGGCTACACCTTC.

The sample holds a few counts of this clone. This chain uses TRBV21-1 with TRBJ2-2; TRBD1 is taken as the D call from the table, unchecked against the DNA. TRBV21-1 is a recognized pseudogene. The CDR3 covers 13 residues. CDR3 sequence: CAKWDRGTGELFF. The CDR3, as DNA: TGTGCCAAGTGGGACAGGGGCACCGGGGAGCTGTTTTTT.

The chain recombines TRBV5-1 with TRBJ2-3; D is unclear. Germline CDR1 is SGHRS and CDR2 is YFSETQ. V lost 0 bases and J lost 0, with 23 bases in between. The CDR3 sequence is 20 residues long. This CDR3 is CASSLGAAGTLRPSTDTQYF. As DNA, the CDR3 is TGCGCCAGCAGCTTGGGTGCGGCAGGAACCCTCCGGCCTAGCACAGATACGCAGTATTTT.

The chain uses TRBV28 and TRBJ1-2; TRBD1 agrees at 7 bases. Per germline, CDR1 MDHEN and CDR2 SYDVKM. This CDR3 has 16 residues. Losses at the gene ends were 4 bases for V and 4 bases for J; bases not matched to a gene: 12. CDR3 sequence (DNA): TGTGCCAGCAGTTCGGAGGGGGCTTTTTTTAGCTATGGCTACACCTTC. Translation gives CASSSEGAFFSYGYTF.

The rearrangement links TRBV12-5 to TRBJ1-6, with a weak D call TRBD1 (6 bases). Germline CDR1 and CDR2: LGHNT and FRNRAP. The CDR3 is 16 residues long. Trimming removed 6 bases from V and 3 bases from J, with 15 bases in between. The CDR3 loop reads CASGGRDTVYNSPLHF. As DNA, the CDR3 is TGTGCTAGTGGGGGACGGGACACCGTCTATAATTCACCCCTCCACTTT.

The V and J genes are TRBV30 and TRBJ2-3; D tentatively reads TRBD1 or TRBD2 (5 bases each). Germline V lookup: CDR1 GTSNPN, CDR2 SVGIG (reference sequence). Trimming removed 7 bases at V and 11 bases at J, with 16 bases between. The CDR3 extends over 11 amino acids. CDR3 bases: TGTGCCTCTGCACAGGCGGGTAGGCAGTATTTT. Translating it yields CASAQAGRQYF.

The rearrangement joins TRBV19 to TRBJ1-2; 12 nucleotides align to TRBD1. The V and J ends lost 4 bases and 4 bases, in that order; junction bases with no gene match: 7. This CDR3 comprises 16 residues. CDR1 and CDR2 (germline): LNHDA, SQIVND (reference sequence). The CDR3 DNA reads as TGTGCCAGTAGTAGGGACAGGGGGCGCGGCGGCTATGGCTACACCTTC. Amino acid sequence: CASSRDRGRGGYGYTF.

CDR3 amino acids: CASSQQGLTNEKLFF. The CDR3 DNA reads as TGTGCCAGCAGCCAGCAGGGCTTGACTAATGAAAAACTGTTTTTT. This chain uses TRBV14 with TRBJ1-4, with D possibly matching TRBD1 (5 bases). The CDR3 sequence is 15 residues long. Trimming removed 3 bases at V and 2 bases at J, with 10 bases between. In germline, CDR1 is SGHDN, CDR2 FVKESK.

As DNA, the CDR3 is TGTGCCAGCAGCGTCAGTGGGAGGGCCTCTTACAATGAGCAGTTCTTC. It specifies CASSVSGRASYNEQFF. The V call is TRBV9, the J call TRBJ2-1; 7 bases fit TRBD2. The CDR3 loop spans 16 amino acids. Losses at the gene ends were 2 bases for V and 4 bases for J; bases not matched to a gene: 9. CDR1 and CDR2 from the germline V gene are SGDLS and YYNGEE.

This clone was observed once. V usage is TRBV5-1 and J usage is TRBJ1-1, with a weak D call TRBD1 (5 bases). CDR3 size: 17 residues. The V gene lost 2 bases and the J gene lost 1 base, with 18 bases spanning the gap. CDR1 and CDR2 from the germline V gene are SGHRS and YFSETQ. In nucleotides, the CDR3 is TGCGCCAGCAGCTTCCAACCTCCAGGGACCACGAACACTGAAGCTTTCTTT. This sequence encodes CASSFQPPGTTNTEAFF.

This clone was seen a handful of times. This chain links TRBV5-4 with TRBJ1-6; D not resolved. The CDR3 is made up of 15 amino acids. Germline CDR1 reads SGHNT; CDR2 reads YYREEE (reference sequence). V shed 0 bases and J shed 7 bases, with 11 bases lying between them. The CDR3 reads CASSLAPAANSPLHF. CDR3 nucleotides: TGTGCCAGCAGCTTGGCCCCGGCAGCCAATTCACCCCTCCACTTT.

The chain joins TRBV3-1 (or the pseudogene TRBV3-2) to TRBJ2-5; a weak D match, TRBD2 (5 bases). The CDR3 totals 15 residues. Germline CDR1 is LGHDT and CDR2 is YNNKEL (reference sequence). V lost 0 bases and J lost 1, with 9 bases in between. CDR3 residues: CASSQDPTSQETQYF. As DNA, the CDR3 is TGTGCCAGCAGCCAAGATCCAACTAGCCAAGAGACCCAGTACTTC.

The table lists this clone with a few counts. Other nucleotide sequences from this sample produce the same CDR3. V gene TRBV7-3 combines with J gene TRBJ2-5, with D possibly matching TRBD2 (6 bases). Germline V gene lookup returns CDR1 SGHTA and CDR2 FQGTGA. CDR3 length: 13 amino acids. The V gene lost 1 base and the J gene lost 5 bases, with 8 bases spanning the gap. The CDR3 nucleotides read TGTGCCAGCAGCTTAAGAGGAGGGGAGACCCAGTACTTC. This gives the protein CASSLRGGETQYF.

The V gene is TRBV21-1, the J gene TRBJ2-1; the tabulated D call, TRBD2, remains unverified against the DNA. TRBV21-1 is flagged as a pseudogene. The CDR3 runs 19 residues. The CDR3 sequence: CASSSSTSGKKSSYNEQFF. CDR3 in DNA: TGTGCCAGCAGCTCCTCGACTAGCGGGAAAAAGAGCTCCTACAATGAGCAGTTCTTC.

The rearrangement joins TRBV6-2 or TRBV6-3 to TRBJ1-5, with TRBD1 as a possible D gene (6 bases). Trimming stripped 5 bases from V and 2 bases from J, with 19 bases between. From germline, CDR1 is MNHEY and CDR2 SVGEGT. This CDR3 spans 17 amino acids. CDR3 region: CASSAHRAESRNQPQHF. The CDR3 DNA reads TGTGCCAGCAGTGCCCACAGGGCAGAGAGCCGCAATCAGCCCCAGCATTTT.

The chain has TRBV28 and TRBJ2-1; 7 nucleotides match TRBD1. This CDR3 region has 13 residues. V trimming: 5 bases; J trimming: 4 bases; junction bases outside the gene matches: 2. Germline CDR1 MDHEN, CDR2 SYDVKM. The DNA of the CDR3 is TGTGCCAGCAGTAGGGGACAGTACAATGAGCAGTTCTTC. Protein product: CASSRGQYNEQFF.

This clone was observed a few times. The chain combines TRBV29-1 with TRBJ1-2; D unresolved. CDR1 is SQVTM and CDR2 is ANQGSEA in the germline V gene. Trimming removed 2 bases from V and 4 bases from J, with 8 bases in between. CDR3 length: 12 amino acids. CDR3 coding DNA: TGCAGCGTTGAAAAATCGGGCTATGGCTACACCTTC. This sequence encodes CSVEKSGYGYTF.

The V call is TRBV9, the J call TRBJ2-3; possibly TRBD2 for D (6 bases). Trimming cost V 4 bases and J 7 bases, with 13 bases left between them. The CDR3 is made up of 13 amino acids. Germline V CDR1 and CDR2: SGDLS, YYNGEE. CDR3 bases: TGTGCCAGCAGCCCTGGGACTTCCAATACGCAGTATTTT. Amino acid sequence: CASSPGTSNTQYF.

The chain carries TRBV11-2 and TRBJ1-2; 8 positions match TRBD1. After removal of 1 base from V and 4 bases from J, the junction contained 5 bases not matched to a gene. Germline loops: CDR1 SGHAT, CDR2 FQNNGV. This CDR3 comprises 15 residues. CDR3 DNA: TGTGCCAGCAGCTTAGCAGGGGGCGTCGGCTATGGCTACACCTTC. It encodes CASSLAGGVGYGYTF. The full variable domain, rest sourced from reference TRBV11-2 and TRBJ1-2, is EAGVAQSPRYKIIEKRQSVAFWCNPISGHATLYWYQQILGQGPKLLIQFQNNGVVDDSQLPKDRFSAERLKGVDSTLKIQPAKLEDSAVYLCASSLAGGVGYGYTFGSGTRLTVV.

The gene calls are TRBV2 and TRBJ1-5, with D possibly TRBD1 on 5 matching bases. Germline V gene sequence: CDR1 SNHLY, CDR2 FYNNEI. Trimming left V 3 bases short and J 7 bases short, with 13 bases between. The CDR3 covers 14 residues. The DNA for the CDR3 is TGTGCCAGCAGTGATCAGGGTAGACAACAGCCCCAGCATTTT. Translation gives CASSDQGRQQPQHF.